Included here is one T cell receptor (beta chain) sequence, with context. The CDR3 spans 16 residues. Germline CDR1 reads MNHEY; CDR2 reads SMNVEV (reference sequence). V shed 5 bases and J shed 5 bases, with 21 bases lying between them. The source of the sample is a study of cytomegalovirus exposure and HLA in healthy donors. The study ran its PCR with 60 Vbeta and 13 Jbeta primers. Assay used: immunoSEQ multiplex PCR; TCRdb lists only in-frame clones, some missing. The data contain 180,000 or so clones, 70% to 80% of them singletons. The rearrangement joins TRBV27 to TRBJ2-5; no clear D. This sequence originates from a man aged 18 to 29 in good health and CMV-seronegative. Sample: PBMCs. The CDR3 DNA follows: TGTGCCAGCAGTCGCTTCCCCCCCGCCTCCCGGGAGACCCAGTACTTC. This gives the protein CASSRFPPASRETQYF.